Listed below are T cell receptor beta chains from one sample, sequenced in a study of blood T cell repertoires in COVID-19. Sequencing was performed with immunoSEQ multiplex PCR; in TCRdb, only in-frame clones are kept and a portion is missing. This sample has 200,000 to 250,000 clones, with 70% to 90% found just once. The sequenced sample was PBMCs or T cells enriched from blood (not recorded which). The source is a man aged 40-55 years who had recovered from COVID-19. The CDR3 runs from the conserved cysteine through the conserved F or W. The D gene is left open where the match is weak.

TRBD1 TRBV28 CASSLFAGGRRGYTF
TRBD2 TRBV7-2 CASSFGLAGARAKNIQYF
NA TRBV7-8 CASSLGGSWEQYF
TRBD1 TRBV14 CASSQDAGQGAYTF
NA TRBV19 CASSRLTIIYSNQPQHF
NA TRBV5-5 CASSLDGRGENQPQHF
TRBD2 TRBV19 CASRDGAGVAYEQYF
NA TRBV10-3 CASHGGASSYEQYF
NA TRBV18 CASSPPTGEQFF
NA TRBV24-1 CATTMEGSYNEQFF
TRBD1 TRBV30 CAWSPGTGNYGYTF
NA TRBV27 CASSSRTGRAQQETQYF
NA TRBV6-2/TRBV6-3 CASSFEAGGLSEQFF
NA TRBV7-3 CASSLIDSRRPYNEQFF
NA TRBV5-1 CASREGADGGYTF